This T cell receptor (beta chain) was sequenced during a study of blood T cell repertoires in COVID-19. Enrollees, about 18 to 90 years old, lived in fewer than 25 US areas. Cohort allocation depended upon clinical history that participants reported. Germline V gives CDR1 MNHEY, CDR2 SVGEGT. The CDR3 runs to 15 residues. With 0 bases clipped from V and 5 bases from J, the junction kept 2 bases outside the gene matches. Original analysis: Using reference gene primer amplification, nucleated cell counts were estimated. The assay was immunoSEQ multiplex PCR, and TCRdb's table has in-frame clones only and misses some. V, J and clone size derive from that table, while D and trimming were established from the DNA sequence. The sample lists 200,000 to 250,000 clones; around 81% were seen once.

The sequence was collected from a man aged 25-45 years with acute COVID-19. The chain carries TRBV6-2 or TRBV6-3 and TRBJ2-7, with 12 bases identical to TRBD1. Sample: PBMCs or T cells enriched from blood (not recorded which). The CDR3 spells CASSYSGTGGDEQYF. The CDR3 region has the DNA TGTGCCAGCAGTTACTCAGGGACAGGGGGCGACGAGCAGTACTTC.